The 27 T cell receptor beta chains presented below share a single source sample, sequenced in a study of PD-1 blockade in classical Hodgkin lymphoma (TCRdb year 2020). The library was prepared using the immunoSEQ multiplex PCR assay. Sourced from immuneACCESS, this table was stored by TCRdb with only in-frame sequences that have V and J called. A share of the clones is absent; for the studies checked, an unresolved V gene accounts for under half, and the remainder has no known explanation. The sample profile shows under 40,000 clones; around four fifths of them were found once. The ten largest make up more than 8% of the sample. The intended sense of this specimen's time point label: cycle 4 day 1 (C4D1), after more than five weeks of nivolumab. All trial patients had relapsed after autologous stem cell transplantation, with cohorts A, B and C differing in prior brentuximab vedotin exposure. This specimen consisted of peripheral blood mononuclear cells (PBMCs), obtained before the fourth cycle of nivolumab. These receptors were taken from a human donor with classical Hodgkin lymphoma.

CDR3 region: CASIRANINSPLHF. The CDR3 DNA is TGTGCCAGCATTCGGGCCAACATTAATTCACCCCTCCACTTT. The chain combines TRBV2 with TRBJ1-6; D not resolved. Deletions cut 7 bases from V and 6 bases from J, with 13 bases between. The germline V gene encodes CDR1 SNHLY and CDR2 FYNNEI. The CDR3 totals 14 residues.

The rearrangement links TRBV19 to TRBJ2-7, with 7 bases that match TRBD1. The V segment lost 5 bases and the J segment 3 bases; nucleotides outside the gene matches: 7. The length of the CDR3 is 14 residues. CDR1 and CDR2 (germline): LNHDA, SQIVND (reference sequence). The CDR3 loop reads CASSSRGKIYEQYF. CDR3 nucleotide sequence: TGTGCCAGTAGTTCCAGGGGGAAGATCTACGAGCAGTACTTC.

This clone was seen a few times. J is TRBJ2-2 and V is TRBV7-2; 11 bases fit TRBD2. V shed 4 bases and J 6 bases; nucleotides not matched to a gene: 7. Germline V CDR1 and CDR2: SGHTA, FQGNSA. This CDR3 is 16 amino acids long. The CDR3 is CASSWRLAGLPGELFF. CDR3 DNA: TGTGCCAGCAGCTGGAGACTAGCGGGGCTACCCGGGGAGCTGTTTTTT.

This clone turned up a few times. The same CDR3 can be traced to other DNA sequences in this sample. The chain couples TRBV19 to TRBJ1-3; D uncertain. This CDR3 comprises 14 residues. Deletions cut 7 bases from V and 0 bases from J, with 10 bases between. Germline CDR1 and CDR2: LNHDA and SQIVND (reference sequence). CDR3 sequence: CASKGLSSGNTIYF. The CDR3 DNA is TGTGCCAGTAAAGGGTTGAGCTCTGGAAACACCATATATTTT.

The J gene is TRBJ2-3, the V gene TRBV10-3; 12 bases match TRBD2. Germline assignment: CDR1 ENHRY and CDR2 SYGVKD. The CDR3 consists of 14 residues. The junction had 1 base not matched to a gene; V was cut back by 5 bases and J by 4 bases. The CDR3 bases are TGTGCCATCAGTCTAGCGGGGGGGTCAGATACGCAGTATTTT. Translating it yields CAISLAGGSDTQYF.

The CDR3 DNA sequence: TGTGCCATCAGCAGACGCAATGAGCAGTTCTTC. Its protein is CAISRRNEQFF. The V and J genes are TRBV10-3 and TRBJ2-1; the D is unclear. The CDR3 is 11 residues long. V was shortened by 6 bases and J by 6 bases, with 6 bases between the two germline ends. Germline CDR1 is ENHRY and CDR2 is SYGVKD.

The V call is TRBV6-5, the J call TRBJ1-3; 7 bases line up with TRBD1. The CDR3 has 13 amino acids. The junction had 2 bases not matched to a gene; V was cut back by 7 bases and J by 2 bases. Germline V lookup: CDR1 MNHEY, CDR2 SVGAGI. The CDR3 nucleotides read TGTGCCAGCATTGACAGGGCTGGAAACACCATATATTTT. Translation gives CASIDRAGNTIYF.

The rearrangement uses TRBV5-4 and TRBJ1-6; no clear D. The CDR3 runs 16 residues. The germline V gene encodes CDR1 SGHNT and CDR2 YYREEE (reference sequence). The V gene lost 3 bases and the J gene lost 7 bases, with 17 bases spanning the gap. The CDR3 loop is CASSSLTQAQNSPLHF. The CDR3, as DNA: TGTGCCAGCAGCTCTCTAACCCAGGCTCAGAATTCACCCCTCCACTTT.

This chain links TRBV7-2 with TRBJ1-2, with D unclear. The germline V gene encodes CDR1 SGHTA and CDR2 FQGNSA. The CDR3 runs to 12 residues. Deletions cut 5 bases from V and 3 bases from J, with 7 bases between. The DNA of the CDR3 is TGTGCCAGCAGCCCGACGGACTATGGCTACACCTTC. Protein: CASSPTDYGYTF.

J is TRBJ1-5 and V is TRBV29-1; a possible D gene is TRBD1 (6 bases). Trimming stripped 3 bases from V and 4 bases from J, with 10 bases between. Germline CDR1 is SQVTM and CDR2 is ANQGSEA. The CDR3 is 13 residues long. The CDR3 reads CSVEGGPNQPQHF. The CDR3 DNA is TGCAGCGTTGAGGGGGGCCCTAATCAGCCCCAGCATTTT.

This clone has just a few counts. The rearrangement uses TRBV6-5 and TRBJ2-7, with TRBD1 matching over 7 bases. This CDR3 comprises 14 residues. The junction had 5 bases not matched to a gene; V was cut back by 4 bases and J by 2 bases. Germline lookup yields CDR1 MNHEY and CDR2 SVGAGI. CDR3 amino acids: CASSSGTVPYEQYF. The CDR3, as DNA: TGTGCCAGCAGTTCGGGGACAGTTCCCTACGAGCAGTACTTC.

The chain is built from TRBV5-1 and TRBJ2-5; perhaps D is TRBD1 or TRBD2 (5 bases each). The V end lost 4 bases, the J end lost 4 bases, and 14 bases lay between the germline ends. In germline, CDR1 is SGHRS, CDR2 YFSETQ. The CDR3 contains 14 residues. Written as DNA, the CDR3 is TGCGCCAGCAGCGAGACTACAGGTGGAGAGACCCAGTACTTC. This sequence encodes CASSETTGGETQYF.

V usage is TRBV7-2 and J usage is TRBJ1-6; 9 bases map to TRBD1. The CDR3 totals 15 residues. J gave up 7 bases and V 5 bases, and 6 bases lay outside the gene matches. CDR1 SGHTA and CDR2 FQGNSA come from the germline V gene. CDR3 in DNA: TGTGCCAGCAGCCGATCCGGGACAGGGAATTCACCCCTCCACTTT. This codes for CASSRSGTGNSPLHF.

J is TRBJ2-1 and V is TRBV28, with D uncertain. V dropped 8 bases and J dropped 2 bases, with 7 bases sitting between them. This CDR3 comprises 12 residues. CDR1 is MDHEN, CDR2 SYDVKM, per germline. The CDR3 sequence: CASRIAYNEQFF. The CDR3, as DNA: TGTGCCAGCCGAATTGCCTACAATGAGCAGTTCTTC.

About this clone itself: This is likely an artifact of a read error, given a far larger clone one base away. The sample contains more than one DNA sequence encoding this CDR3. The chain recombines TRBV5-1 with TRBJ1-1; no reliable D call. Germline V gives CDR1 SGHRS, CDR2 YFSETQ. V dropped 0 bases and J dropped 6 bases, with 9 bases sitting between them. The length of the CDR3 is 13 residues. The CDR3 nucleotides are TGCGCCAGCAGCTTGGCCGGGCATTCTGAAGCTTTCTTT. Encoded protein: CASSLAGHSEAFF. Full variable domain (missing parts from reference TRBV5-1 and TRBJ1-1): KAGVTQTPRYLIKTRGQQVTLSCSPISGHRSVSWYQQTPGQGLQFLFEYFSETQRNKGNFPGRFSGRQFSNSRSEMNVSTLELGDSALYLCASSLAGHSEAFFGQGTRLTVV.

The chain is built from TRBV5-6 and TRBJ2-3, with 7 bases aligning to TRBD2. Unmatched junction bases numbered 7, after V lost 7 bases and J lost 5 bases. Germline CDR1 reads SGHDT; CDR2 reads YYEEEE. The CDR3 runs 13 residues. Written as DNA, the CDR3 is TGTGCCAGCCAGTACGGGGGGAGAGATACGCAGTATTTT. Translation: CASQYGGRDTQYF.

This chain uses TRBV6-5 with TRBJ2-2; a weak D match, TRBD1 (5 bases). The CDR3 totals 16 residues. Germline V gene data show CDR1 as MNHEY and CDR2 as SVGAGI. V was pared by 2 bases and J by 6 bases, with 16 bases between. The CDR3 region is CASSYKGAGISGELFF. As DNA, the CDR3 is TGTGCCAGCAGTTACAAAGGGGCTGGTATCTCCGGGGAGCTGTTTTTT.

With respect to this clone: The sample has other DNA sequences that encode this CDR3 too. The J gene is TRBJ1-2, the V gene TRBV19, with a weak D call TRBD1 (6 bases). V lost 3 bases and J lost 7, with 18 bases in between. The CDR3 sequence is 15 residues long. Per the germline V gene, CDR1 is LNHDA and CDR2 is SQIVND (reference sequence). The CDR3 is CASSIKRQASSGYTF. In nucleotides, the CDR3 is TGTGCCAGTAGTATTAAGCGACAGGCGTCCAGTGGCTACACCTTC.

This rearrangement joins TRBV10-3 to TRBJ2-5; 13 nucleotides align to TRBD2. V lost 0 bases and J lost 5; bases outside the gene matches: 0. The CDR3 is 15 residues long. The germline gives CDR1 ENHRY, CDR2 SYGVKD. The CDR3 spells CAISESTSGGETQYF. CDR3 sequence (DNA): TGTGCCATCAGTGAGTCGACTAGCGGGGGGGAGACCCAGTACTTC.

V gene TRBV11-2 combines with J gene TRBJ2-3; TRBD2 agrees at 9 bases. Germline CDR1 and CDR2: SGHAT and FQNNGV. V lost 5 bases and J lost 10; bases outside the gene matches: 10. CDR3 length: 14 residues. CDR3 bases: TGTGCCAGCAGCCCTACTAGCGGGCTTCAAGCGCAGTATTTT. Its protein is CASSPTSGLQAQYF.

The V gene is TRBV11-1, the J gene TRBJ2-2, with D unresolved. Trimming cost V 5 bases and J 3 bases, with 10 bases left between them. The germline CDR1 and CDR2 sequences are SGHAT and FQDESV (reference sequence). This CDR3 region has 14 residues. As DNA, the CDR3 is TGTGCCAGCAGCAGACAAAAAGACACCGGGGAGCTGTTTTTT. Its protein is CASSRQKDTGELFF.

The chain couples TRBV6-1 to TRBJ1-2; D is ambiguous. CDR1 and CDR2 from the germline V gene are MNHNS and SASEGT. The CDR3 runs to 14 residues. V lost 2 bases to trimming and J lost 0 bases, with 7 bases between them. The CDR3 loop is CASSEWVANYGYTF. The CDR3 coding sequence is TGTGCCAGCAGTGAATGGGTCGCTAACTATGGCTACACCTTC.

V gene TRBV5-1 combines with J gene TRBJ1-4; unclear D gene. V lost 0 bases and J lost 3, with 15 bases in between. From germline, CDR1 is SGHRS and CDR2 YFSETQ. The CDR3 is 17 residues long. CDR3 loop: CASSLAHTWPPNEKLFF. In DNA, the CDR3 is TGCGCCAGCAGCTTGGCTCACACCTGGCCTCCTAATGAAAAACTGTTTTTT.

The chain links TRBV13 to TRBJ2-7, with D unclear. In germline, CDR1 is PRHDT, CDR2 FYEKMQ (reference sequence). The V gene lost 0 bases and the J gene lost 3 bases, with 6 bases spanning the gap. The CDR3 is 13 residues long. The CDR3 sequence is CASSLGWGYEQYF. Written as DNA, the CDR3 is TGTGCCAGCAGCTTAGGGTGGGGCTACGAGCAGTACTTC.

The gene calls are TRBV6-5 and TRBJ2-5; D is perhaps TRBD2 (6 bases). The CDR3 has 14 residues. Trimming removed 3 bases at V and 5 bases at J, with 13 bases between. Germline-derived CDR1 and CDR2 are MNHEY and SVGAGI. The CDR3 DNA follows: TGTGCCAGCAGTTATGGGGGGAATAAGGAGACCCAGTACTTC. It encodes CASSYGGNKETQYF.

The gene calls are TRBV5-1 and TRBJ2-1; tentative D call: TRBD1 (6 bases). The CDR3 covers 12 residues. Germline values: CDR1 SGHRS, CDR2 YFSETQ. Trimming took off 5 bases at V and 6 bases at J, with 9 bases between the two ends. DNA of the CDR3: TGCGCCAGCAGTATGACAGGCAATGAGCAGTTCTTC. Translating gives CASSMTGNEQFF.

The J gene is TRBJ1-6, the V gene TRBV7-9; D unclear. Germline-derived CDR1 and CDR2 are SEHNR and FQNEAQ (reference sequence). Trimming left V 5 bases short and J 3 bases short, with 5 bases between. The CDR3 consists of 13 residues. The CDR3 reads CASSNRYNSPLHF. The CDR3 DNA sequence: TGTGCCAGCAGCAACCGCTATAATTCACCCCTCCACTTT.